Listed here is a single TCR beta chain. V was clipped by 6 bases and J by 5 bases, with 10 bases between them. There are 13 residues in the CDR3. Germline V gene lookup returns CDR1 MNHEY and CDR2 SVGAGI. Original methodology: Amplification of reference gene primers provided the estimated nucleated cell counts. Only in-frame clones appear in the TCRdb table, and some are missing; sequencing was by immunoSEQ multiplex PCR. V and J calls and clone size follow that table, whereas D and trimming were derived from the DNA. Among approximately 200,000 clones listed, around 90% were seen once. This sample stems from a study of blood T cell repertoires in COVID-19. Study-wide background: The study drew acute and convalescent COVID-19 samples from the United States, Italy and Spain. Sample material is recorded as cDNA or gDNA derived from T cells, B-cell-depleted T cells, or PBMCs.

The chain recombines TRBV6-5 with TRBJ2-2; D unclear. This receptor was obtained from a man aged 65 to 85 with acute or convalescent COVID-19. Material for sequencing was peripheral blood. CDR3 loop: CASSQSETGELFF. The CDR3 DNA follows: TGTGCCAGCAGCCAATCCGAGACCGGGGAGCTGTTTTTT.